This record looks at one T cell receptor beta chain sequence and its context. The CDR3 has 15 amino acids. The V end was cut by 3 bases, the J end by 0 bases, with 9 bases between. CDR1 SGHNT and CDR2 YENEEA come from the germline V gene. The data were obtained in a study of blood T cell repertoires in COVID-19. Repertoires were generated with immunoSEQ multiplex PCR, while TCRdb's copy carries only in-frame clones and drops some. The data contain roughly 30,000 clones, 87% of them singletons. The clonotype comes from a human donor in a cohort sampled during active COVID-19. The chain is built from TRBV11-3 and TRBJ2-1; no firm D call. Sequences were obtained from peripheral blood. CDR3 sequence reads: CASSLSFGSYNEQFF. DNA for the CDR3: TGTGCCAGCAGCTTGAGCTTTGGCTCCTACAATGAGCAGTTCTTC.